The rows below give T cell receptor beta chains drawn from one sample of a study of blood T cell repertoires in COVID-19. Measured with immunoSEQ multiplex PCR; TCRdb has only the in-frame clones, and not every one. The data contain a few hundred thousand clones, approximately 91% of them seen just once; the ten biggest clones take up 1.4% to 1.5%. Sequencing used PBMCs or T cells enriched from blood (not recorded which). The source is a woman younger than 35 who had been exposed to COVID-19. The CDR3 runs from the conserved cysteine through the conserved F or W. D genes are given only for firm matches. Only part of the rows carry a size: once, few, many, or a class if the clone is expanded.

j_call d_call clone_size v_call cdr3_aa cdr3_nt
TRBJ1-3 . few TRBV15 CATSRDQKGGSGNTIYF TGTGCCACCAGCAGAGATCAAAAGGGGGGGTCTGGAAACACCATATATTTT
TRBJ1-1 TRBD1 . TRBV7-8 CASSLEGQGVRYTEAFF TGTGCCAGCAGCTTAGAGGGACAGGGGGTAAGGTACACTGAAGCTTTCTTT
TRBJ2-2 TRBD2 . TRBV4-1 CASSQESGSVTGELFF TGCGCCAGCAGCCAAGAAAGCGGGAGTGTCACCGGGGAGCTGTTTTTT
TRBJ1-4 . . TRBV4-1 CASSQAVGGSGEKLFF TGCGCCAGCAGCCAAGCAGTAGGAGGGAGTGGGGAAAAACTGTTTTTT
TRBJ2-2 . . TRBV7-9 CAGRVGNTGELFF TGTGCCGGCCGGGTAGGGAACACCGGGGAGCTGTTTTTT
TRBJ1-1 TRBD1 . TRBV10-2 CASRPDRENTEAFF TGCGCCAGCAGGCCGGACAGGGAAAACACTGAAGCTTTCTTT
TRBJ1-2 TRBD1 . TRBV28 CASSLPSTGGYGYTF TGTGCCAGCAGTTTGCCCAGTACAGGGGGCTATGGCTACACCTTC
TRBJ2-7 . . TRBV19 CASKEDPSSYEQYF TGTGCCAGTAAGGAGGACCCCAGCTCCTACGAGCAGTACTTC
TRBJ1-2 TRBD1 . TRBV7-9 CASSRATGGDYGYTF TGTGCCAGCAGCAGGGCGACAGGGGGCGACTATGGCTACACCTTC
TRBJ1-2 TRBD1 . TRBV9 CASSVGTGLRGYTF TGTGCCAGCAGCGTAGGGACAGGGTTACGTGGCTACACCTTC
TRBJ2-5 . . TRBV7-9 CASSSFTGNGETQYF TGTGCCAGCAGCTCTTTTACAGGGAACGGGGAGACCCAGTACTTC
TRBJ1-2 TRBD1 . TRBV10-3 CAISTGERYGYTF TGTGCCATCAGTACAGGGGAGAGGTATGGCTACACCTTC
TRBJ1-5 TRBD1 . TRBV2 CASTLTGVQPQHF TGTGCCAGCACCCTGACAGGGGTTCAGCCCCAGCATTTT